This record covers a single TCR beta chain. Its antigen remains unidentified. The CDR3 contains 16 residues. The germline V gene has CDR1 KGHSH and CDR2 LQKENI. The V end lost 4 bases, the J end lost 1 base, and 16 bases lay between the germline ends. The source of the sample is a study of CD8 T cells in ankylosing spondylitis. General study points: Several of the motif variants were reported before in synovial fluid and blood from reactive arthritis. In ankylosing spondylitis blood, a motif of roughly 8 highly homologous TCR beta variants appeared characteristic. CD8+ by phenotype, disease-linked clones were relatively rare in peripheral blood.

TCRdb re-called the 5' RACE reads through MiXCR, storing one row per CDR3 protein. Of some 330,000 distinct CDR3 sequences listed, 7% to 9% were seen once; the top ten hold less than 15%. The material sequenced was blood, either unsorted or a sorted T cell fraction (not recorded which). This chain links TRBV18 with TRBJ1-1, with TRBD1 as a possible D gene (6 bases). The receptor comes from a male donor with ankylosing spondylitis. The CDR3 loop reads CASSRTTGNKNTEAFF. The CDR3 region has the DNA TGTGCCAGCTCACGTACAACAGGGAATAAGAACACTGAAGCTTTCTTT.